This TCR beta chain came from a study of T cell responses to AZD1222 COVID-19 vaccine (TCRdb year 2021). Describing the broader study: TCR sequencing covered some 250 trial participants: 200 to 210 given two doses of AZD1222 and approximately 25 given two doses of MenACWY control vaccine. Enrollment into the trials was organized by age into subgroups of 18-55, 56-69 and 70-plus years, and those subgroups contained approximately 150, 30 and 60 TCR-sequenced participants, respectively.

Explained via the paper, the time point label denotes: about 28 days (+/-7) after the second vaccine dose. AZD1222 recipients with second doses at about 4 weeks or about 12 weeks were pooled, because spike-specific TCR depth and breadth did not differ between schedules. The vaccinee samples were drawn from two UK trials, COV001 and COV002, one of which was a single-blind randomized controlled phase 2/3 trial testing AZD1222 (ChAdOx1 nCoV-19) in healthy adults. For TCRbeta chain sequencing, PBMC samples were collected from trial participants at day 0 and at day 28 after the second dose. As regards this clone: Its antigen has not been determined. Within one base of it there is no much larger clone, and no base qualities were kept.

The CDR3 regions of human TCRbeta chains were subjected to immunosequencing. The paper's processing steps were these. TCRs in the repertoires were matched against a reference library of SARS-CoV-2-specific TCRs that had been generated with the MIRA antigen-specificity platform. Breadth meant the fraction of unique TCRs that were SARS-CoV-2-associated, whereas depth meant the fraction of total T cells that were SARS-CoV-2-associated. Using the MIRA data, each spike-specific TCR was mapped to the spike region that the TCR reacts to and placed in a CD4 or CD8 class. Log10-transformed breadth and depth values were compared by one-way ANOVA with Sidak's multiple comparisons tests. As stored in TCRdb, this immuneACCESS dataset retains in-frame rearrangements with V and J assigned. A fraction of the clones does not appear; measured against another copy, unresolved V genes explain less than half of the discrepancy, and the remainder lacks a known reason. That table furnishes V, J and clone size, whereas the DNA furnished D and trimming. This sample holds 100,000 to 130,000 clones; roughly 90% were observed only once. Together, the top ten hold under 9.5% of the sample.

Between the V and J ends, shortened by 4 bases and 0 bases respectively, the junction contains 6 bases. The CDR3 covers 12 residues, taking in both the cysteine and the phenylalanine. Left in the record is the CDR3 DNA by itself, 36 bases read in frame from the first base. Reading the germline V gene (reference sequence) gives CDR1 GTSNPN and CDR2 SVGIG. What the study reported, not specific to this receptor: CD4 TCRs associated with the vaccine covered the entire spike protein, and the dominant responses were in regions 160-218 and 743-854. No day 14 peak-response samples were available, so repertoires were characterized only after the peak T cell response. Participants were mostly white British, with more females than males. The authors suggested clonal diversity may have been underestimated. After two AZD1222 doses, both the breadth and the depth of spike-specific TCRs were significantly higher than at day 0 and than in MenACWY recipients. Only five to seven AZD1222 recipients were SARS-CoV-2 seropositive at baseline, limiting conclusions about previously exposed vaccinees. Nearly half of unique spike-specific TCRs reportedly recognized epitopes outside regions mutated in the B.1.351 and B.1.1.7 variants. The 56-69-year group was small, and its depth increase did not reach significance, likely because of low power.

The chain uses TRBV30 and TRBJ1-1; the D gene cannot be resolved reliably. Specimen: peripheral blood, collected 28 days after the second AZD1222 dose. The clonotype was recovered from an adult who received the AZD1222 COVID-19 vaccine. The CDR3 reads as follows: CAWKPLNTEAFF. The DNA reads TGTGCCTGGAAACCCCTGAACACTGAAGCTTTCTTT.